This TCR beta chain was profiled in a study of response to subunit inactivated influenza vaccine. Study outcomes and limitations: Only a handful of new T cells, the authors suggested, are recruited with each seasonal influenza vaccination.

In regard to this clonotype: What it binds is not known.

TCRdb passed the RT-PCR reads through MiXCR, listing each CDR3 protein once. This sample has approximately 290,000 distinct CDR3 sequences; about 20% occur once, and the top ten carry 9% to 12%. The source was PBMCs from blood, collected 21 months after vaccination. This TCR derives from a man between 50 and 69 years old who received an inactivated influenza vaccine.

The CDR3 DNA reads as TGTGCCAGCAGACCACGACAGGGGAACGGTCAGCCCCAGCATTTT. Encoded protein: CASRPRQGNGQPQHF. The rearrangement uses TRBV27 and TRBJ1-5, with 8 bases matching TRBD1. This CDR3 has 15 residues. The trim removed 6 bases at V and 6 bases at J, leaving 10 bases unmatched. From germline, CDR1 is MNHEY and CDR2 SMNVEV (reference sequence).